The 27 T cell receptor beta chains listed next were all sequenced from one sample in a study of blood T cell repertoires in COVID-19. Profiled with immunoSEQ multiplex PCR; TCRdb holds only in-frame clones, not every one. The data contain tens of thousands of clones, more than 85% of them singletons. The source material was peripheral blood. The receptors shown here come from a human donor in a cohort sampled during active COVID-19.

The V and J genes are TRBV30 and TRBJ1-5; no clear D. In germline, CDR1 is GTSNPN, CDR2 SVGIG (reference sequence). This CDR3 has 11 amino acids. Deletions cut 0 bases from V and 6 bases from J, with 3 bases between. The CDR3 DNA is TGTGCCTGGAGTGTGCGTCAGCCCCAGCATTTT. The encoded protein is CAWSVRQPQHF. Filled out from reference TRBV30 and TRBJ1-5, the complete variable domain reads SQTIHQWPATLVQPVGSPLSLECTVEGTSNPNLYWYRQAAGRGLQLLFYSVGIGQISSEVPQNLSASRPQDRQFILSSKKLLLSDSGFYLCAWSVRQPQHFGDGTRLSIL.

The chain couples TRBV19 to TRBJ2-7; D is perhaps TRBD1 (6 bases). Germline assignment: CDR1 LNHDA and CDR2 SQIVND (reference sequence). The V end lost 1 base, the J end lost 3 bases, and 10 bases lay between the germline ends. This CDR3 comprises 14 residues. CDR3 in amino acids: CASSIGRGGYEQYF. The DNA of the CDR3 is TGTGCCAGTAGTATAGGCAGGGGTGGCTACGAGCAGTACTTC.

The chain has TRBV6-5 and TRBJ1-2; 7 nucleotides agree with TRBD1. From germline, CDR1 is MNHEY and CDR2 SVGAGI. Germline trimming cut 5 bases from V and 2 bases from J; bases unmatched to any gene: 8. The length of the CDR3 is 15 residues. The CDR3 reads CASSLQGPSNYGYTF. The CDR3 coding sequence is TGTGCCAGCAGTCTACAGGGGCCATCAAACTATGGCTACACCTTC.

The gene calls are TRBV19 and TRBJ1-1; D not resolved. This CDR3 region has 14 residues. With 0 bases removed from V and 5 bases from J, the gap between germline ends came to 10 bases. The germline CDR1 and CDR2 sequences are LNHDA and SQIVND (reference sequence). The CDR3 coding sequence is TGTGCCAGTAGTATAGAAGCAGCGGGGACTGAAGCTTTCTTT. Residues: CASSIEAAGTEAFF.

The chain carries TRBV4-1 and TRBJ1-2, with a weak D call TRBD1 (6 bases). Germline-derived CDR1 and CDR2 are MGHRA and YSYEKL. V lost 3 bases to trimming and J lost 1 base, with 9 bases between them. There are 14 residues in the CDR3. For the CDR3, the DNA is TGCGCCAGCAGCCAGAGACAGGTTAACTATGGCTACACCTTC. Its translation is CASSQRQVNYGYTF.

The CDR3 loop reads CASILGSTGSGNTIYF. CDR3 sequence (DNA): TGTGCCAGCATTCTAGGCTCGACGGGTTCTGGAAACACCATATATTTT. The V call is TRBV7-9, the J call TRBJ1-3; D call uncertain. The CDR3 contains 16 residues. Trimming removed 7 bases from V and 1 base from J, with 17 bases in between. Germline V gives CDR1 SEHNR, CDR2 FQNEAQ (reference sequence).

The chain employs TRBV6-5 and TRBJ1-1, with D tentatively TRBD1 (6 bases). The CDR3 covers 14 residues. Trimming removed 4 bases from V and 1 base from J, with 10 bases in between. Germline CDR1 MNHEY, CDR2 SVGAGI. CDR3: CASSLGASNTEAFF. DNA for the CDR3: TGTGCCAGCAGTTTGGGGGCGTCGAACACTGAAGCTTTCTTT.

The chain recombines TRBV29-1 with TRBJ1-1; D ambiguous. Germline V gene sequence: CDR1 SQVTM, CDR2 ANQGSEA. The V end was cut by 5 bases, the J end by 2 bases, with 9 bases between. The CDR3 loop spans 12 amino acids. In DNA form, the CDR3 reads TGCAGCGTTCTACTCGAAAACACTGAAGCTTTCTTT. Its protein is CSVLLENTEAFF.

This clone was counted a single time. This sequence joins TRBV7-9 and TRBJ2-1, with D unclear. Trimming removed 1 base at V and 7 bases at J, with 14 bases between. The CDR3 contains 15 residues. The V gene's germline CDR1 is SEHNR and CDR2 FQNEAQ (reference sequence). The CDR3 reads CASSLVRVSKNEQFF. The CDR3 coding sequence is TGTGCCAGCAGCTTAGTTCGTGTTTCTAAGAATGAGCAGTTCTTC.

The CDR3 loop reads CASSLAGQGADGYTF. In nucleotides, the CDR3 is TGCGCCAGCAGCTTGGCGGGACAGGGGGCGGATGGCTACACCTTC. The chain joins TRBV5-1 to TRBJ1-2; 12 nucleotides align to TRBD1. The CDR3 has 15 residues. Trimming at V came to 0 bases and at J to 6 bases, leaving 3 bases not matched to a gene. Germline CDR1 is SGHRS and CDR2 is YFSETQ.

This chain connects TRBV4-1 to TRBJ1-5; 7 nucleotides align to TRBD1. Germline loops: CDR1 MGHRA, CDR2 YSYEKL. The CDR3 length is 15 residues. The V and J ends lost 4 bases and 6 bases, in that order; junction bases with no gene match: 9. This CDR3 is CASSPSTGYVQPQHF. For the CDR3, the DNA is TGCGCCAGCAGCCCCTCGACAGGGTACGTTCAGCCCCAGCATTTT.

J is TRBJ2-5 and V is TRBV5-1; maybe TRBD1 (5 bases). Per the germline V gene, CDR1 is SGHRS and CDR2 is YFSETQ. This CDR3 contains 14 residues. V lost 0 bases and J 5 bases, leaving 11 bases between the germline ends. The CDR3 sequence: CASSLALGAETQYF. CDR3 nucleotides: TGCGCCAGCAGCTTGGCCTTAGGGGCGGAGACCCAGTACTTC.

The chain joins TRBV27 to TRBJ2-3; perhaps TRBD1 as D (6 bases). The CDR3 loop spans 15 amino acids. Germline CDR1 MNHEY, CDR2 SMNVEV (reference sequence). Trimming shortened V by 6 bases and J by 4 bases, and 17 bases separated the two germline ends. In DNA form, the CDR3 reads TGTGCCAGCAGATCCTATAGGACAGCGGCAGATACGCAGTATTTT. Its protein is CASRSYRTAADTQYF.

The rearrangement uses TRBV2 and TRBJ1-1; 7 bases align to TRBD1. Germline CDR1 and CDR2: SNHLY and FYNNEI. The CDR3 covers 17 residues. With V trimmed by 6 bases and J by 0 bases, 13 bases remained unmatched. This CDR3 reads CASRGIGGERMNTEAFF. The DNA of the CDR3 is TGTGCCAGCAGAGGAATAGGGGGCGAAAGAATGAACACTGAAGCTTTCTTT.

This chain links TRBV30 with TRBJ2-3; 12 bases fit TRBD2. CDR1 and CDR2 from the germline V gene are GTSNPN and SVGIG (reference sequence). J lost 6 bases, V lost 2 bases, and 21 bases had no gene match. The CDR3 has 20 residues. The CDR3 reads CAWSQHLPGLAGPLGDTQYF. CDR3 in DNA: TGTGCCTGGAGTCAGCACCTCCCGGGACTAGCGGGTCCCTTAGGGGATACGCAGTATTTT.

The V call is TRBV6-5, the J call TRBJ1-4; D is unclear. The germline V gene encodes CDR1 MNHEY and CDR2 SVGAGI. The CDR3 is made up of 13 amino acids. The V end lost 6 bases, the J end lost 5 bases, and 10 bases lay between the germline ends. CDR3 nucleotides: TGTGCCAGCAGCCGCGAGGGAAATGAAAAACTGTTTTTT. This translates into CASSREGNEKLFF.

This chain links TRBV2 with TRBJ2-2; the match to TRBD2 covers 8 bases. J gave up 0 bases and V 10 bases, and 4 bases lay outside the gene matches. Germline V gives CDR1 SNHLY, CDR2 FYNNEI. The CDR3 consists of 14 residues. In nucleotides, the CDR3 is TGTGCCATCCGGGGGGGGGCGAACACCGGGGAGCTGTTTTTT. Protein product: CAIRGGANTGELFF.

The chain recombines TRBV9 with TRBJ2-2, with 11 bases aligning to TRBD2. The CDR3 extends over 17 amino acids. Germline-derived CDR1 and CDR2 are SGDLS and YYNGEE. V dropped 0 bases and J dropped 1; count of bases not matched to a gene: 2. CDR3 amino acids: CASSVVGLAGNTGELFF. The DNA for the CDR3 is TGTGCCAGCAGCGTAGTCGGACTAGCGGGGAACACCGGGGAGCTGTTTTTT.

The chain has TRBV30 and TRBJ1-1; D is possibly TRBD1 (6 bases). The CDR3 contains 16 residues. Germline V CDR1 and CDR2: GTSNPN, SVGIG (reference sequence). V lost 7 bases to trimming and J lost 0 bases, with 21 bases between them. CDR3 amino acids: CASHPRGTFMNTEAFF. For the CDR3, the DNA is TGTGCCTCCCACCCCAGGGGAACTTTCATGAACACTGAAGCTTTCTTT.

The V gene is TRBV5-4, the J gene TRBJ2-1; 9 bases are a match to TRBD1. Germline V gene data show CDR1 as SGHNT and CDR2 as YYREEE (reference sequence). Trimming at V came to 4 bases and at J to 3 bases, leaving 5 bases not matched to a gene. The CDR3 has 15 amino acids. The CDR3 is CASSLDRGVYNEQFF. In nucleotides, the CDR3 is TGTGCCAGCAGCCTCGACAGGGGGGTCTACAATGAGCAGTTCTTC. The variable domain in full, with the rest retrieved from reference TRBV5-4 and TRBJ2-1, is ETGVTQSPTHLIKTRGQQVTLRCSSQSGHNTVSWYQQALGQGPQFIFQYYREEENGRGNFPPRFSGLQFPNYSSELNVNALELDDSALYLCASSLDRGVYNEQFFGPGTRLTVL.

The chain joins TRBV4-1 to TRBJ2-6, with 8 bases fitting TRBD1. Losses at the gene ends were 0 bases for V and 14 bases for J; bases not matched to a gene: 6. The CDR3 has 14 amino acids. Germline CDR1 MGHRA, CDR2 YSYEKL. The CDR3 DNA sequence: TGCGCCAGCAGCCAAGATCAAGGACAGGGAATCCTGACTTTC. Translation gives CASSQDQGQGILTF.

The CDR3 bases are TGTGCCAGCAGCTTAGAAGCAGGGTCGGGGCCCCAGCATTTT. Translating gives CASSLEAGSGPQHF. The chain employs TRBV7-8 and TRBJ1-5; D possibly corresponds to TRBD1 (5 bases). The CDR3 loop spans 14 amino acids. Trimming removed 1 base at V and 9 bases at J, with 13 bases between. Germline CDR1 SGHVS, CDR2 FQNEAQ.

This clone was detected once. The CDR3 loop is CASSLDPGSSYEQYF. CDR3 coding DNA: TGTGCCAGCAGCTTGGACCCGGGGAGCTCCTACGAGCAGTACTTC. The V and J genes are TRBV5-4 and TRBJ2-7; D possibly corresponds to TRBD2 (5 bases). Trimming pared 0 bases from V and 0 bases from J, leaving 10 bases between. Per the germline V gene, CDR1 is SGHNT and CDR2 is YYREEE (reference sequence). There are 15 residues in the CDR3.

This sequence joins TRBV6-5 and TRBJ2-4, with 9 bases aligning to TRBD2. The CDR3 length is 14 residues. Germline CDR1 reads MNHEY; CDR2 reads SVGAGI. Trimming removed 1 base from V and 5 bases from J; junction bases left unmatched: 0. The chain's CDR3 is CASSYLAGENIQYF. CDR3 DNA sequence: TGTGCCAGCAGTTACTTAGCGGGAGAAAACATTCAGTACTTC.

The chain joins TRBV4-1 to TRBJ1-4, with 11 bases identical to TRBD1. The CDR3 extends over 15 amino acids. Germline loops: CDR1 MGHRA, CDR2 YSYEKL. The V gene end was trimmed by 3 bases and the J gene end by 8 bases; junction bases not matched to a gene: 5. The CDR3 DNA follows: TGCGCCAGCAGCCAGGGGACAGGGGGACGGGAAAAACTGTTTTTT. The encoded protein is CASSQGTGGREKLFF.

V is TRBV9 and J is TRBJ2-5, with D possibly matching TRBD1 (5 bases). Germline CDR1 SGDLS, CDR2 YYNGEE. The V and J ends lost 0 bases and 1 base respectively, with 7 bases between them. The CDR3 is 14 amino acids. This CDR3 is CASSVVGVQETQYF. The CDR3 region has the DNA TGTGCCAGCAGCGTAGTAGGGGTCCAAGAGACCCAGTACTTC.

This chain connects TRBV5-4 to TRBJ1-6; TRBD1 aligns across 8 bases. J was trimmed by 10 bases and V by 3 bases; bases with no gene match: 9. The CDR3 sequence is 15 residues long. The germline V gene has CDR1 SGHNT and CDR2 YYREEE (reference sequence). CDR3 in DNA: TGTGCCAGCAGCTCCAGGACAGGGACGAAATCACCCCTCCACTTT. It codes for CASSSRTGTKSPLHF.